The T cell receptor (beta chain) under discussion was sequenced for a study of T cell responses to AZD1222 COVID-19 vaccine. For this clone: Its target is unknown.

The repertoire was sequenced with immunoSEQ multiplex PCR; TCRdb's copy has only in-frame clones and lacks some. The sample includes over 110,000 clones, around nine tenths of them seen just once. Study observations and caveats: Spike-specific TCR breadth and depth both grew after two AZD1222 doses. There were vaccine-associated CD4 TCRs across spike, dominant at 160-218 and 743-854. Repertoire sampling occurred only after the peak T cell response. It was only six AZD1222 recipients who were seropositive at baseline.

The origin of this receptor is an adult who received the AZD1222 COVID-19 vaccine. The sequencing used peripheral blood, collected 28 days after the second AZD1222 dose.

The CDR3 DNA reads as TGTGCCAGCAGCTCCTGGGGCACGGTAATCACTGAAGCTTTCTTT. It is translated as CASSSWGTVITEAFF. The chain uses TRBV7-2 and TRBJ1-1; tentatively, D is TRBD1 (5 bases). The CDR3 contains 15 residues. The germline V gene has CDR1 SGHTA and CDR2 FQGNSA. V was shortened by 4 bases and J by 4 bases, with 16 bases between the two germline ends.